These 7 T cell receptor beta chains came from one sample sequenced in a study of beta chain features in type 1 diabetes. As every portion of the isolated RNA was reverse transcribed, the sequencing read expressed TCRB transcripts. The method was immunoSEQ multiplex PCR; TCRdb's version includes in-frame clones alone and lacks a portion of them. The sample lists about half a million clones, approximately 31% seen once, with about 0.065% in the top ten. Material for sequencing was naive CD4+ T cells from blood. The source of these receptors is a man aged 18 to 35 in good health.

The rearrangement links TRBV6-5 to TRBJ2-1; D gene uncertain. CDR1 MNHEY and CDR2 SVGAGI come from the germline V gene. The germline V and J ends were trimmed by 6 bases and 4 bases, with 13 bases remaining between them. The CDR3 length is 14 residues. The DNA for the CDR3 is TGTGCCAGCAGGGCCCACGAGGTGTACAATGAGCAGTTCTTC. Translating gives CASRAHEVYNEQFF.

This chain uses TRBV15 with TRBJ2-3; 7 nucleotides align to TRBD1. Germline V gives CDR1 LNHNV, CDR2 YYDKDF (reference sequence). The CDR3 totals 15 residues. V shed 4 bases, J shed 1 base, and the junction held 5 bases outside the gene matches. In nucleotides, the CDR3 is TGTGCCACCAGCACAACAGGGGCACGCACAGATACGCAGTATTTT. Its protein product is CATSTTGARTDTQYF.

This clone was detected a few times. The V and J genes are TRBV29-1 and TRBJ1-2, with 7 nucleotides matching TRBD1. In germline, CDR1 is SQVTM, CDR2 ANQGSEA. V lost 3 bases and J lost 7; bases outside the gene matches: 5. The CDR3 totals 12 residues. CDR3 bases: TGCAGCGTTGATCAACAGGGGTTTGGCTACACCTTC. This gives the protein CSVDQQGFGYTF.

This clone was detected a few times. The CDR3, as DNA: TGCGCCAGCAGCCAAGGCCAGGGGCAGACCCAGTACTTC. The encoded protein is CASSQGQGQTQYF. V usage is TRBV4-1 and J usage is TRBJ2-5; D might be TRBD1 (6 bases). Per the germline V gene, CDR1 is MGHRA and CDR2 is YSYEKL. The CDR3 contains 13 residues. V was cut by 1 base and J by 6 bases, with 9 bases left in between.

The chain is built from TRBV30 and TRBJ2-4, with D perhaps given as TRBD1 or TRBD2 (6 bases each). The CDR3 extends over 15 amino acids. Germline lookup yields CDR1 GTSNPN and CDR2 SVGIG (reference sequence). V lost 0 bases, J lost 0 bases, and 9 bases lay in between. In DNA form, the CDR3 reads TGTGCCTGGAGTGTAGGGGGGATAGCCAAAAACATTCAGTACTTC. Amino acids: CAWSVGGIAKNIQYF.

The chain uses TRBV6-1 and TRBJ2-1, with D perhaps TRBD1 (7 bases). The CDR3 extends over 14 amino acids. Germline loops: CDR1 MNHNS, CDR2 SASEGT. The V end lost 6 bases, the J end lost 6 bases, and 15 bases lay between the germline ends. CDR3 sequence reads: CASREGAEINEQFF. The CDR3 bases are TGTGCCAGCAGGGAGGGGGCGGAGATCAATGAGCAGTTCTTC.

The V gene is TRBV4-1, the J gene TRBJ2-5; D possibly corresponds to TRBD2 (5 bases). The CDR3 consists of 13 residues. The V end was cut by 7 bases, the J end by 1 base, with 10 bases between. Looked up from germline, CDR1 is MGHRA and CDR2 is YSYEKL. CDR3 bases: TGCGCCAGCAATGGGGAGATCCAAGAGACCCAGTACTTC. Protein sequence: CASNGEIQETQYF.